The text below deals with one T cell receptor beta chain. What it binds is unknown. This table comes from immunoSEQ multiplex PCR, and its TCRdb copy is limited to in-frame clones, with some not included. The table shows 20,000 to 25,000 clones, with about 70% occurring only once. The sample belongs to a study of STAT5B mutations in CD4+ large granular lymphocyte leukemia. Study at large: The CDR3 'QG' motif was associated with a particular HLA allele among healthy donors.

General study findings and limits: CD4-sorted patient repertoires seemed more clonal than healthy CD4+ repertoires. Main leukemic clonotypes were patient-specific, but around 25% appeared at low frequency elsewhere.

This TCR was sampled from a human donor in good health. Specimen: CD4+ T cells from blood buffy coats.

CDR3 amino acids: CSVVRNSQETQYF. In DNA, the CDR3 is TGCAGCGTTGTGAGAAACAGCCAAGAGACCCAGTACTTC. This rearrangement joins TRBV29-1 to TRBJ2-5, with unresolved D. Trimming took 4 bases from V and 1 from J, leaving 10 bases between them. This CDR3 contains 13 residues. Germline V gives CDR1 SQVTM, CDR2 ANQGSEA.